The 17 T cell receptor beta chains below all came from one sample that was sequenced in a study of control samples from healthy donors and cancer patients. The assay was immunoSEQ multiplex PCR, and TCRdb's table has in-frame clones only and misses some. The table records 400,000 to 450,000 clones, 80% to 95% of them present only once. The sample taken for sequencing was PBMCs. These receptors came from a man aged 40-55 years with head and neck cancer.

This clone was counted a single time. J is TRBJ2-5 and V is TRBV27; TRBD2 matches at 9 bases. The CDR3 length is 19 residues. Germline CDR1 and CDR2: MNHEY and SMNVEV (reference sequence). Unmatched junction bases numbered 16, after V lost 1 base and J lost 4 bases. Here the CDR3 DNA reads TGTGCCAGCAGTTTATATCCCCCCCCCATAGCGGGAGTAGGAGAGACCCAGTACTTC. It yields the protein CASSLYPPPIAGVGETQYF.

As DNA, the CDR3 is TGCAGCGTTGTAGCGCAGATGAACACTGAAGCTTTCTTT. The encoded protein is CSVVAQMNTEAFF. The chain recombines TRBV29-1 with TRBJ1-1; no reliable D call. Germline V gene data show CDR1 as SQVTM and CDR2 as ANQGSEA. This CDR3 has 13 amino acids. V was cut by 4 bases and J by 0 bases, with 9 bases left in between.

CDR3 bases: TGTGCCAGCAGCTTGGCCGAACTAAGAACTGAAGCTTTCTTT. This sequence encodes CASSLAELRTEAFF. This chain connects TRBV5-5 to TRBJ1-1; D unresolved. Trimming removed 0 bases at V and 5 bases at J, with 11 bases between. The CDR3 spans 14 residues. The germline gives CDR1 SGHKS, CDR2 YYEKEE (reference sequence).

The chain uses TRBV25-1 and TRBJ1-1; the D is unclear. Between the trimmed V and J ends, which lost 9 bases and 1 base, there was a span of 15 bases. CDR1 is MGHDK, CDR2 SYGVNS, per germline. This CDR3 region has 14 residues. In DNA form, the CDR3 reads TGTGCCAGTATTAGCAACCGAAGGAACACTGAAGCTTTCTTT. This encodes CASISNRRNTEAFF.

To note about this clone: The junction differs from germline at one of its ends, possibly a read error. This chain joins TRBV23-1 and TRBJ2-7; TRBD1 is a possible D gene (6 bases). TRBV23-1 is noted as an ORF with a role that remains uncertain. This CDR3 contains 13 residues. Here the CDR3 reads CASEGQPDYGQYF. The CDR3 DNA reads as TGCGCCAGCGAGGGACAACCTGACTACGGGCAGTACTTC.

This chain joins TRBV4-2 and TRBJ1-1; weak D call: TRBD1 (6 bases). Germline CDR1 is LGHNA and CDR2 is YNFKEQ. The CDR3 loop spans 15 amino acids. The V end lost 1 base, the J end lost 1 base, and 10 bases lay between the germline ends. CDR3 sequence (DNA): TGTGCCAGCAGCCAAGTTTCGGGGGCGAACACTGAAGCTTTCTTT. This translates into CASSQVSGANTEAFF.

This chain links TRBV19 with TRBJ2-2; 7 bases match TRBD1. The junction had 8 bases not matched to a gene; V was cut back by 4 bases and J by 6 bases. Germline-derived CDR1 and CDR2 are LNHDA and SQIVND (reference sequence). The CDR3 contains 15 residues. The CDR3 sequence is CASSTGQPFAGELFF. The CDR3 nucleotides are TGTGCCAGTAGTACGGGACAGCCGTTTGCCGGGGAGCTGTTTTTT.

The table lists this clone with a few counts. This chain links TRBV24-1 with TRBJ2-3, with a possible D match to TRBD1 (5 bases). The CDR3 consists of 16 residues. The germline gives CDR1 KGHDR, CDR2 SFDVKD. Deletions cut 3 bases from V and 1 base from J, with 13 bases between. As DNA, the CDR3 is TGTGCCACCAGTGATCCCACAGGTCGTCGCACAGATACGCAGTATTTT. Residues: CATSDPTGRRTDTQYF.

The chain employs TRBV5-4 and TRBJ2-1; D is possibly TRBD1 (6 bases). This CDR3 contains 14 residues. Germline assignment: CDR1 SGHNT and CDR2 YYREEE (reference sequence). V was shortened by 4 bases and J by 5 bases, with 13 bases between the two germline ends. The CDR3 bases are TGTGCCAGCAGCCTGGACAGCAGTAACAATGAGCAGTTCTTC. It is translated as CASSLDSSNNEQFF.

The V gene is TRBV29-1, the J gene TRBJ2-3, with D possibly called TRBD1 or TRBD2 (5 bases each). Germline CDR1 is SQVTM and CDR2 is ANQGSEA. V was clipped by 0 bases and J by 6 bases, with 16 bases between them. CDR3 length: 15 amino acids. CDR3 nucleotides: TGCAGCGTTGAAGATTACGCCGGGGCGAAGGATACGCAGTATTTT. Its protein product is CSVEDYAGAKDTQYF.

The chain employs TRBV6-6 and TRBJ2-3, with 10 nucleotides matching TRBD1. CDR1 MNHNY and CDR2 SVGAGI come from the germline V gene (reference sequence). CDR3 length equals 16 residues. V lost 7 bases to trimming and J lost 5 bases; unmatched junction nucleotides: 12. The CDR3 loop reads CASILMWGQGQDTQYF. CDR3 sequence (DNA): TGTGCCAGCATCCTAATGTGGGGACAGGGGCAAGATACGCAGTATTTT.

This chain connects TRBV7-2 to TRBJ2-1; D unclear. Germline V lookup: CDR1 SGHTA, CDR2 FQGNSA. The CDR3 extends over 15 amino acids. The V end was cut by 3 bases, the J end by 0 bases, with 9 bases between. CDR3 protein: CASSFAAHSYNEQFF. Written as DNA, the CDR3 is TGTGCCAGCAGCTTTGCGGCCCACTCCTACAATGAGCAGTTCTTC.

The gene calls are TRBV5-8 and TRBJ2-5; 9 bases align to TRBD1. The germline V gene has CDR1 SGHTS and CDR2 YDEGEE. V gave up 0 bases and J gave up 2 bases; unmatched junction bases: 2. This CDR3 spans 15 amino acids. The CDR3 bases are TGTGCCAGCAGCTTGGGGACAGGGGTTCAAGAGACCCAGTACTTC. Translation gives CASSLGTGVQETQYF. Drawing the rest from reference TRBV5-8 and TRBJ2-5, the complete variable domain is EAGVTQSPTHLIKTRGQQATLRCSPISGHTSVYWYQQALGLGLQFLLWYDEGEERNRGNFPPRFSGRQFPNYSSELNVNALELEDSALYLCASSLGTGVQETQYFGPGTRLLVL.

This chain joins TRBV6-1 and TRBJ2-1, with 13 bases fitting TRBD2. J lost 9 bases, V lost 2 bases, and 7 bases had no gene match. Germline assignment: CDR1 MNHNS and CDR2 SASEGT. The CDR3 has 16 residues. The DNA of the CDR3 is TGTGCCAGCAGTGAAACTAGCGGGAGGGTTCCTGTTGAGCAGTTCTTC. Its protein is CASSETSGRVPVEQFF.

Comment on this clone: The sample has other DNA sequences that encode this CDR3 too. This chain links TRBV5-1 with TRBJ2-5; D remains unclear. Deletions cut 2 bases from V and 2 bases from J, with 1 base between. The germline gives CDR1 SGHRS, CDR2 YFSETQ. The CDR3 is 11 residues long. CDR3 coding DNA: TGCGCCAGCAGCTTTCAAGAGACCCAGTACTTC. Amino acid sequence: CASSFQETQYF.

The chain uses TRBV9 and TRBJ1-2; the D gene is possibly TRBD1 (6 bases). The germline V gene encodes CDR1 SGDLS and CDR2 YYNGEE. The CDR3 runs 12 residues. V gave up 7 bases and J gave up 6 bases, with 13 bases separating them. CDR3: CASLGGENGYTF. The CDR3 region has the DNA TGTGCCAGCCTGGGGGGCGAGAATGGCTACACCTTC.

V and J are TRBV5-1 and TRBJ2-7; 8 bases are a match to TRBD2. J was trimmed by 7 bases and V by 3 bases; bases with no gene match: 9. This CDR3 spans 14 amino acids. Germline V gene data show CDR1 as SGHRS and CDR2 as YFSETQ. In DNA form, the CDR3 reads TGCGCCAGCAGCTCGTCCAGGGGCGGGGGGGAGCAGTACTTC. It is translated as CASSSSRGGGEQYF. Supplemented by reference TRBV5-1 and TRBJ2-7, the full variable domain reads KAGVTQTPRYLIKTRGQQVTLSCSPISGHRSVSWYQQTPGQGLQFLFEYFSETQRNKGNFPGRFSGRQFSNSRSEMNVSTLELGDSALYLCASSSSRGGGEQYFGPGTRLTVT.